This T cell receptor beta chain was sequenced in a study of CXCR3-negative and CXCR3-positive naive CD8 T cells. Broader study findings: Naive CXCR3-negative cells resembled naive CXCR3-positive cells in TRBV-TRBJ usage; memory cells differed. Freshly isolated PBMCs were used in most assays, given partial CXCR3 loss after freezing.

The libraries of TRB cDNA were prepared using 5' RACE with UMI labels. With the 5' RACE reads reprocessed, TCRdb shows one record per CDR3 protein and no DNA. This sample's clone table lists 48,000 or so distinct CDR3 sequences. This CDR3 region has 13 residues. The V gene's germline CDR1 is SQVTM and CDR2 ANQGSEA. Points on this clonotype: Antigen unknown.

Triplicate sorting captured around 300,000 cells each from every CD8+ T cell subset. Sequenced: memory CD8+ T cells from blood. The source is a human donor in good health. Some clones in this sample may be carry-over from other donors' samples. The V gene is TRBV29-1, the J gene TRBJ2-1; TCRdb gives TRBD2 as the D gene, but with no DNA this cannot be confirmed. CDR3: CSVDSGVYNEQFF.